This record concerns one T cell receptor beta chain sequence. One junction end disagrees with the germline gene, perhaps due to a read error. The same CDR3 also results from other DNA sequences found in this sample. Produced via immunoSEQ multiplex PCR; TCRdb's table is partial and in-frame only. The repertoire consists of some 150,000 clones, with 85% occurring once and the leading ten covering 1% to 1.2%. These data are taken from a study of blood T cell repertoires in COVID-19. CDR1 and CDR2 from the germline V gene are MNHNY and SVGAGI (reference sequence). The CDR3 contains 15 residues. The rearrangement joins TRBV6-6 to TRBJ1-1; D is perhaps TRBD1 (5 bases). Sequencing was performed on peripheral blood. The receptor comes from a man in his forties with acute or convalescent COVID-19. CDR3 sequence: CASSYGVGGLSEAFF. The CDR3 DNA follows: TGTGCCAGCAGTTACGGCGTGGGGGGTCTCTCTGAAGCCTTCTTT.